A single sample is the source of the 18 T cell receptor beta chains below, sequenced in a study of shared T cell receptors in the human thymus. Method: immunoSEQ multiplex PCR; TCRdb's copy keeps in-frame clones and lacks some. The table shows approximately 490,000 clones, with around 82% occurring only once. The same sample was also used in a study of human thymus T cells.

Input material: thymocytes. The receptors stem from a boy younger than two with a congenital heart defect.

This chain's CDR3 is CASSPGLASTGELFF. CDR3 in DNA: TGTGCCAGCAGCCCGGGACTAGCGAGCACCGGGGAGCTGTTTTTT. V and J are TRBV27 and TRBJ2-2; 10 bases match TRBD2. The CDR3 runs 15 residues. CDR1 is MNHEY and CDR2 is SMNVEV in the germline V gene (reference sequence). V shed 6 bases, J shed 4 bases, and the junction held 5 bases outside the gene matches.

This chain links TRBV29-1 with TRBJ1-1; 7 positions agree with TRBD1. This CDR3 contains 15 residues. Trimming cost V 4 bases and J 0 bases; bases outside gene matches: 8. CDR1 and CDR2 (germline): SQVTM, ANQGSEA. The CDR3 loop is CSVVQGRKMNTEAFF. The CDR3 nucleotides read TGCAGCGTTGTACAGGGGAGAAAGATGAACACTGAAGCTTTCTTT.

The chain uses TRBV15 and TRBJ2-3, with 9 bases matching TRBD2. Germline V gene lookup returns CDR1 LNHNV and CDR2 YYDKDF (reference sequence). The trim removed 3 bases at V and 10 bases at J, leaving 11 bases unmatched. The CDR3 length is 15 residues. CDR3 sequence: CATSSELGTSPAQYF. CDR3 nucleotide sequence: TGTGCCACCAGCAGTGAACTCGGGACTAGCCCTGCGCAGTATTTT. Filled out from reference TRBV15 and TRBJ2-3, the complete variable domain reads DAMVIQNPRYQVTQFGKPVTLSCSQTLNHNVMYWYQQKSSQAPKLLFHYYDKDFNNEADTPDNFQSRRPNTSFCFLDIRSPGLGDTAMYLCATSSELGTSPAQYFGPGTRLTVL.

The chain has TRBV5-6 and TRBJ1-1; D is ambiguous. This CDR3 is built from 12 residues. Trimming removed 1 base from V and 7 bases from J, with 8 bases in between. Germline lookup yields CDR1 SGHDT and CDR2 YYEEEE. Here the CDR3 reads CASSLLQNEAFF. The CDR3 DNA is TGTGCCAGCAGCTTGTTACAGAATGAAGCTTTCTTT. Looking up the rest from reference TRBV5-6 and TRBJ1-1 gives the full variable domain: DAGVTQSPTHLIKTRGQQVTLRCSPKSGHDTVSWYQQALGQGPQFIFQYYEEEERQRGNFPDRFSGHQFPNYSSELNVNALLLGDSALYLCASSLLQNEAFFGQGTRLTVV.

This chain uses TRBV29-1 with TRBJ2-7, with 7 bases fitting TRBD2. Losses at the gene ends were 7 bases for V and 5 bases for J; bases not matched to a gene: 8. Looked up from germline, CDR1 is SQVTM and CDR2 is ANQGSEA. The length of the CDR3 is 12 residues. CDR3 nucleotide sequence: TGCAGCGCCCGGACTAGTTCCGACGAGCAGTACTTC. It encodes CSARTSSDEQYF.

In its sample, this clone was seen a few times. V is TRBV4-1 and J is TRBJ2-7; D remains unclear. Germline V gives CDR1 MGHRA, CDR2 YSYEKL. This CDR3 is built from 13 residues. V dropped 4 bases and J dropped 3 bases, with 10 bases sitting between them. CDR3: CASSLHSDYEQYF. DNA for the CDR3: TGCGCCAGCAGCCTTCACTCCGACTACGAGCAGTACTTC.

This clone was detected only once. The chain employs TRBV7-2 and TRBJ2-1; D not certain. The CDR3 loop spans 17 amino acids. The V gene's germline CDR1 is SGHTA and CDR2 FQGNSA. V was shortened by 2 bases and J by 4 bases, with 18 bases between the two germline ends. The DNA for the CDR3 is TGTGCCAGCAGCTTAACGTGCGGCTCGCGCCCTTACAATGAGCAGTTCTTC. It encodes CASSLTCGSRPYNEQFF.

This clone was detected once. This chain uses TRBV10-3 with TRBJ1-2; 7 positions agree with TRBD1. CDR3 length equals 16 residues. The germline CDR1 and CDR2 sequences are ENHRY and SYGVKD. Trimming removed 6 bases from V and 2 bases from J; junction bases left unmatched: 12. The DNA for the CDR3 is TGTGCCATCAGGAAAAGAACGGGACAGACGAACTATGGCTACACCTTC. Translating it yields CAIRKRTGQTNYGYTF.

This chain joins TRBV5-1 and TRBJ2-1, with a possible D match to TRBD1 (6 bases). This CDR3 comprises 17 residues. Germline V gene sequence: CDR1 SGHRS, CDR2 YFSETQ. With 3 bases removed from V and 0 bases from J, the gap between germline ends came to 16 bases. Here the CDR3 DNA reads TGCGCCAGCAGCTCAGGGGCTTCTAGGAGCTCCTACAATGAGCAGTTCTTC. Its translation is CASSSGASRSSYNEQFF.

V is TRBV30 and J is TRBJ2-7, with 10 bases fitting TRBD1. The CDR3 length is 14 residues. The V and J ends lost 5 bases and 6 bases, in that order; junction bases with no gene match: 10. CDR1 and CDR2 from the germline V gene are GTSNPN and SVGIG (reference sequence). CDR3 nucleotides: TGTGCCTGGGACCCCGGGACAGGGGCGGGCGAGCAGTACTTC. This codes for CAWDPGTGAGEQYF.

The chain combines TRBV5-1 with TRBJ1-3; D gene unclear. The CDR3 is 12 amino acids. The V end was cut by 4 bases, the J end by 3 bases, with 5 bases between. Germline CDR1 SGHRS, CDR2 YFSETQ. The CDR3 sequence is CASSPDGNTIYF. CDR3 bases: TGCGCCAGCAGCCCAGATGGAAACACCATATATTTT.

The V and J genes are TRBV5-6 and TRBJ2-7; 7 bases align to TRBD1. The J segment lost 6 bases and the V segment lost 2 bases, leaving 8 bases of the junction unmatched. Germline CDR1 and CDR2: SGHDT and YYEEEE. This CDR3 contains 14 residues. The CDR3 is CASSFGKTGPEQYF. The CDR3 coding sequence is TGTGCCAGCAGCTTCGGGAAGACAGGGCCCGAGCAGTACTTC.

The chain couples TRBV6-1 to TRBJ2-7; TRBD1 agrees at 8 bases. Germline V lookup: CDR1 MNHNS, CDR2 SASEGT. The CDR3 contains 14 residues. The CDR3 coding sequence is TGTGCAAGCGGCCGGACAGGGAAAAATCACGAGCAGTACTTC. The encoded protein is CASGRTGKNHEQYF.

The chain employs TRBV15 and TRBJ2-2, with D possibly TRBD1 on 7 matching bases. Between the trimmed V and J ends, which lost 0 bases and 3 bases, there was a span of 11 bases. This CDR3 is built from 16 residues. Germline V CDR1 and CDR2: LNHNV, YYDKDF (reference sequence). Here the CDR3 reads CATSRDVRGDTGELFF. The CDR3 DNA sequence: TGTGCCACCAGCAGAGACGTCAGGGGGGACACCGGGGAGCTGTTTTTT.

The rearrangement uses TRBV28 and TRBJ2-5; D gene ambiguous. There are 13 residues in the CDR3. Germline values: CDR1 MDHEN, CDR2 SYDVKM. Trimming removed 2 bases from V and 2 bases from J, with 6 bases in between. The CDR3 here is CASSLARQETQYF. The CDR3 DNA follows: TGTGCCAGCAGTTTAGCCAGACAAGAGACCCAGTACTTC.

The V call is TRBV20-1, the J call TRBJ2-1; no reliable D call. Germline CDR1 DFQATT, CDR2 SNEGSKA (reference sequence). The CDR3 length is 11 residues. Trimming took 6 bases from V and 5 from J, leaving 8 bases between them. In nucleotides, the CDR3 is TGCAGTGCAGAGGAGCACAATGAGCAGTTCTTC. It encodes CSAEEHNEQFF.

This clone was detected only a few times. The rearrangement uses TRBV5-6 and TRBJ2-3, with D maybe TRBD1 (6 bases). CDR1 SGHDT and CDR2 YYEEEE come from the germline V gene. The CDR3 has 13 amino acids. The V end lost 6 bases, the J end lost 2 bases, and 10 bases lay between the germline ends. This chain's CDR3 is CASIQGFTDTQYF. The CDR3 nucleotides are TGTGCCAGCATCCAGGGGTTCACAGATACGCAGTATTTT.

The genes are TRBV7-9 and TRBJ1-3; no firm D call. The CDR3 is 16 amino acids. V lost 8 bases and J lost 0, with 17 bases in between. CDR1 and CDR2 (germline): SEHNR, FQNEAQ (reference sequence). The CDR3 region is CASVEASPRSGNTIYF. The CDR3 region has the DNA TGTGCCAGCGTGGAGGCCAGCCCGCGCTCTGGAAACACCATATATTTT.